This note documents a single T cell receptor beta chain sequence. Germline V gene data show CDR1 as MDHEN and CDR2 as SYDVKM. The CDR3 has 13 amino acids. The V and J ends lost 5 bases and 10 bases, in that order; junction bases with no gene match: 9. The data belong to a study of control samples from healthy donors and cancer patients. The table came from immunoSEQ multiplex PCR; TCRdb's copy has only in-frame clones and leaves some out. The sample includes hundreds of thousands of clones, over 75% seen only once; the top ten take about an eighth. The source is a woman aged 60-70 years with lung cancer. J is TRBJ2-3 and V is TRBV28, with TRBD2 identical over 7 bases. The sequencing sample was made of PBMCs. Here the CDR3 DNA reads TGTGCCAGCAGTCTCCCGTGGACTAGTTCGCAGTATTTT. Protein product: CASSLPWTSSQYF.